This T cell receptor (beta chain) was identified during a study of blood T cell repertoires in COVID-19. Sequencing was performed with immunoSEQ multiplex PCR; in TCRdb, only in-frame clones are kept and a portion is missing. The sample comprises 200,000 to 250,000 clones, about 83% of which are singletons, and less than 7% rests with the top ten. The trim removed 1 base at V and 7 bases at J, leaving 6 bases unmatched. This CDR3 contains 15 residues. CDR1 and CDR2 (germline): SGHAT, FQNNGV. This clone was seen just once. The TCR originated in a woman between 35 and 50 years old who had recovered from COVID-19. The J gene is TRBJ1-5, the V gene TRBV11-2; 8 bases are shared with TRBD1. Input material: PBMCs or T cells enriched from blood (not recorded which). For the CDR3, the DNA is TGTGCCAGCAGCTTAGGGCAGGGGGCAAGACAGCCCCAGCATTTT. Its protein product is CASSLGQGARQPQHF. Filled out from reference TRBV11-2 and TRBJ1-5, the complete variable domain reads EAGVAQSPRYKIIEKRQSVAFWCNPISGHATLYWYQQILGQGPKLLIQFQNNGVVDDSQLPKDRFSAERLKGVDSTLKIQPAKLEDSAVYLCASSLGQGARQPQHFGDGTRLSIL.